These 32 T cell receptor beta chains were sequenced from one sample in a study of CD8 T cells in ankylosing spondylitis. What these receptors recognize is not known. TCRdb analysed the 5' RACE reads with MiXCR anew, one entry per CDR3 protein. Here the sample spans more than 500,000 distinct CDR3 sequences, approximately 5.3% being singletons. Study-level points and caveats: Apparently characteristic of ankylosing spondylitis blood was a TCR beta motif (under ten highly homologous variants).

Sample: blood, either unsorted or a sorted T cell fraction (not recorded which). The source of these receptors is a male donor with ankylosing spondylitis.

This clonotype was recorded at least ten times. This rearrangement joins TRBV7-2 to TRBJ2-7; TRBD2 agrees at 12 bases. After removal of 0 bases from V and 4 bases from J, the junction contained 4 bases not matched to a gene. The CDR3 length is 16 residues. In germline, CDR1 is SGHTA, CDR2 FQGNSA. For the CDR3, the DNA is TGTGCCAGCAGCTTAGCGACGGGACTAGCGGGTTACGAGCAGTACTTC. Protein product: CASSLATGLAGYEQYF.

In this sample, this clonotype turned up many times. Lacking the conserved final phenylalanine or tryptophan, this CDR3 likely reflects a read error. It is unclear where the CDR3 begins or ends on the DNA, so no DNA is shown, and the CDR3 is as TCRdb lists it. This chain uses TRBV7-9 with TRBJ2-1. 8 amino acids form the CDR3, both terminal residues included. Per germline, CDR1 SEHNR and CDR2 FQNEAQ (reference sequence). The CDR3 spells CASSLGPL.

Many counts were recorded for this clonotype. The chain combines TRBV20-1 with TRBJ2-1; no clear D gene. This CDR3 region has 12 residues. The V gene's germline CDR1 is DFQATT and CDR2 SNEGSKA (reference sequence). Trimming took 3 bases from V and 7 from J, leaving 10 bases between them. The chain's CDR3 is CSASLPGNEQFF. CDR3 DNA: TGCAGTGCTAGTCTCCCCGGGAATGAGCAGTTCTTC.

This clonotype turned up a few times. This chain links TRBV6-5 with TRBJ2-3; maybe TRBD2 (6 bases). The V end lost 4 bases, the J end lost 0 bases, and 11 bases lay between the germline ends. The CDR3 sequence is 15 residues long. CDR1 and CDR2 (germline): MNHEY, SVGAGI. The CDR3 sequence is CASSSRLGSTDTQYF. The DNA of the CDR3 is TGTGCCAGCAGTTCCCGACTAGGGAGCACAGATACGCAGTATTTT.

The V and J genes are TRBV24-1 and TRBJ2-3; D may be TRBD2 (6 bases). The CDR3 runs 16 residues. Germline CDR1 and CDR2: KGHDR and SFDVKD. V lost 0 bases to trimming and J lost 0 bases, with 9 bases between them. The CDR3 reads CATSDLGGTSTDTQYF. In nucleotides, the CDR3 is TGTGCCACCAGTGATTTGGGCGGGACGAGCACAGATACGCAGTATTTT.

Ten or more counts support this clonotype. The rearrangement links TRBV3-1 to TRBJ2-3; 7 bases are a match to TRBD2. This CDR3 has 15 residues. From germline, CDR1 is LGHDT and CDR2 YNNKEL (reference sequence). The ends lost 5 bases at V and 2 bases at J; junction bases unmatched: 7. The CDR3 reads CASSKTSRFTDTQYF. DNA for the CDR3: TGTGCCAGCAGCAAGACTAGCAGATTCACAGATACGCAGTATTTT.

This clonotype was detected a few times. The genes are TRBV30 and TRBJ1-1, with TRBD1 matching over 9 bases. With 1 base clipped from V and 5 bases from J, the junction kept 8 bases outside the gene matches. The germline CDR1 and CDR2 sequences are GTSNPN and SVGIG (reference sequence). The CDR3 is made up of 15 amino acids. The CDR3 region is CAWSAETGGGTEAFF. In DNA, the CDR3 is TGTGCCTGGAGTGCTGAGACAGGGGGAGGGACTGAAGCTTTCTTT. The full variable domain, rest sourced from reference TRBV30 and TRBJ1-1, is SQTIHQWPATLVQPVGSPLSLECTVEGTSNPNLYWYRQAAGRGLQLLFYSVGIGQISSEVPQNLSASRPQDRQFILSSKKLLLSDSGFYLCAWSAETGGGTEAFFGQGTRLTVV.

This clonotype has a count of ten or more. This sequence joins TRBV4-3 and TRBJ1-2, with unresolved D. Germline V gene sequence: CDR1 LGHNA, CDR2 YSLEER. V lost 5 bases to trimming and J lost 4 bases, with 17 bases between them. This CDR3 contains 15 residues. For the CDR3, the DNA is TGCGCCAGCAGCAAACAGCTCACCTCGATCTATGGCTACACCTTC. This encodes CASSKQLTSIYGYTF.

This clonotype was recorded at least ten times. V usage is TRBV5-1 and J usage is TRBJ2-6; D unresolved. Trimming cost V 4 bases and J 0 bases, with 5 bases left between them. The CDR3 length is 14 residues. In germline, CDR1 is SGHRS, CDR2 YFSETQ. The CDR3 region is CASSGRSGANVLTF. The CDR3 DNA follows: TGCGCCAGCAGCGGGCGCTCTGGGGCCAACGTCCTGACTTTC.

The table lists this clonotype with a few counts. V gene TRBV5-1 combines with J gene TRBJ2-6, with a weak D call TRBD1 (5 bases). Germline loops: CDR1 SGHRS, CDR2 YFSETQ. V lost 4 bases and J lost 2, with 19 bases in between. The CDR3 covers 18 residues. The CDR3 here is CASSTSRESRTGANVLTF. For the CDR3, the DNA is TGCGCCAGCAGCACATCCAGGGAAAGTCGGACTGGGGCCAACGTCCTGACTTTC.

This clonotype has ten or more counts. This chain joins TRBV5-1 and TRBJ2-7, with D possibly TRBD1 on 6 matching bases. The CDR3 spans 15 residues. Germline CDR1 SGHRS, CDR2 YFSETQ. V was cut by 0 bases and J by 2 bases, with 12 bases left in between. CDR3 protein: CASSLVTGAAYEQYF. The CDR3, as DNA: TGCGCCAGCAGCTTGGTGACAGGAGCTGCCTACGAGCAGTACTTC.

This clonotype was observed at least ten times. The junction differs from germline at one of its ends, possibly a read error. V and J are TRBV15 and TRBJ2-5, with D possibly TRBD2 on 5 matching bases. The CDR3 sequence is 14 residues long. Looked up from germline, CDR1 is LNHNV and CDR2 is YYDKDF (reference sequence). In nucleotides, the CDR3 is TGTGCCACCAGCCAAGGACTCGAACAAGGGACCCAGTACTTC. Protein product: CATSQGLEQGTQYF.

This clonotype was counted ten times or more. The chain couples TRBV7-9 to TRBJ2-4, with TRBD1 as a possible D gene (6 bases). There are 14 residues in the CDR3. Trimming shortened V by 5 bases and J by 6 bases, and 14 bases separated the two germline ends. Germline CDR1 and CDR2: SEHNR and FQNEAQ (reference sequence). The CDR3, as DNA: TGTGCCAGCAGCCCCCCCCCACAGGGAAACATTCAGTACTTC. Amino acids: CASSPPPQGNIQYF.

This chain links TRBV5-5 with TRBJ2-7; D not certain. This CDR3 contains 13 residues. V lost 7 bases, J lost 5 bases, and 16 bases lay in between. CDR1 and CDR2 from the germline V gene are SGHKS and YYEKEE (reference sequence). CDR3 sequence: CASGLGQANEQYF. The CDR3 region has the DNA TGTGCCAGCGGCCTCGGGCAGGCCAACGAGCAGTACTTC.

This clonotype was seen many times. The chain uses TRBV24-1 and TRBJ2-2; D is unclear. Germline loops: CDR1 KGHDR, CDR2 SFDVKD. The V end lost 2 bases, the J end lost 1 base, and 16 bases lay between the germline ends. CDR3 size: 18 residues. The DNA for the CDR3 is TGTGCCACCAGTGATTACGGGCAATTTGGCCAGAACACCGGGGAGCTGTTTTTT. Its protein product is CATSDYGQFGQNTGELFF.

This clonotype came up many times. The chain carries TRBV7-9 and TRBJ2-5, with 7 bases aligning to TRBD2. V trimming: 4 bases; J trimming: 0 bases; junction bases outside the gene matches: 8. The CDR3 covers 16 residues. CDR1 is SEHNR and CDR2 is FQNEAQ in the germline V gene (reference sequence). In nucleotides, the CDR3 is TGTGCCAGCAGCTCCGATGGCGGGGGACACCAAGAGACCCAGTACTTC. This codes for CASSSDGGGHQETQYF.

This clonotype was recorded at least ten times. The rearrangement links TRBV5-1 to TRBJ2-7; 11 bases agree with TRBD1. Germline-derived CDR1 and CDR2 are SGHRS and YFSETQ. J was trimmed by 6 bases and V by 0 bases; bases with no gene match: 11. The CDR3 totals 17 residues. CDR3 nucleotide sequence: TGCGCCAGCAGCTTGGCCGGGTTGGACAGGGGGCTTGGCGAGCAGTACTTC. It yields the protein CASSLAGLDRGLGEQYF.

In this sample, this clonotype turned up many times. The chain carries TRBV6-1 and TRBJ2-7; D gene uncertain. CDR1 and CDR2 from the germline V gene are MNHNS and SASEGT. Trimming took 6 bases from V and 5 from J, leaving 17 bases between them. The CDR3 runs 14 residues. The CDR3 loop is CASSVSLWSNEQYF. DNA for the CDR3: TGTGCCAGCAGCGTTAGTTTATGGAGTAACGAGCAGTACTTC.

This clonotype was seen repeatedly, ten times or more. The CDR3 nucleotides are TGCAGCTGGGATGCAGTAGCCGGGGCAGATACGCAGTATTTT. It specifies CSWDAVAGADTQYF. The chain couples TRBV20-1 to TRBJ2-3; tentative D call: TRBD2 (5 bases). Germline CDR1 and CDR2: DFQATT and SNEGSKA (reference sequence). The CDR3 runs to 14 residues.

This clonotype was recorded at least ten times. The V call is TRBV20-1, the J call TRBJ2-1, with 7 bases fitting TRBD2. Germline V CDR1 and CDR2: DFQATT, SNEGSKA (reference sequence). The CDR3 loop spans 15 amino acids. V dropped 1 base and J dropped 7; count of bases not matched to a gene: 10. CDR3 region: CSARGWGGRGNEQFF. The CDR3 nucleotides read TGCAGTGCTAGAGGTTGGGGGGGAAGGGGAAATGAGCAGTTCTTC.

This clonotype has at least ten counts. The chain combines TRBV29-1 with TRBJ1-2; no clear D. The CDR3 is made up of 14 amino acids. Looked up from germline, CDR1 is SQVTM and CDR2 is ANQGSEA. V lost 6 bases and J 4 bases, leaving 18 bases between the germline ends. The CDR3 here is CSVLPGALGYGYTF. CDR3 in DNA: TGCAGCGTGCTTCCGGGAGCCTTGGGCTATGGCTACACCTTC.

Ten or more counts support this clonotype. The chain employs TRBV20-1 and TRBJ1-2; D is unresolved. CDR1 DFQATT and CDR2 SNEGSKA come from the germline V gene (reference sequence). V gave up 3 bases and J gave up 7 bases, with 15 bases separating them. The CDR3 loop spans 13 amino acids. CDR3 DNA: TGCAGTGCTAGTGCCGAAATAGGACGTGGCTACACCTTC. It specifies CSASAEIGRGYTF.

This clonotype was counted ten times or more. The V and J genes are TRBV4-2 and TRBJ2-2; maybe TRBD1 (5 bases). The V and J ends lost 4 bases and 2 bases respectively, with 14 bases between them. This CDR3 is 16 amino acids long. Germline CDR1 and CDR2: LGHNA and YNFKEQ. The CDR3 spells CASSPLGQLNTGELFF. The CDR3, as DNA: TGTGCCAGCAGCCCACTCGGACAACTAAACACCGGGGAGCTGTTTTTT.

The table lists this clonotype with many counts. The gene calls are TRBV6-1 and TRBJ1-5; 10 bases agree with TRBD1. V dropped 5 bases and J dropped 3; count of bases not matched to a gene: 4. CDR3 length equals 15 residues. Germline CDR1 and CDR2: MNHNS and SASEGT. CDR3 sequence reads: CASSLDRGNNQPQHF. In DNA form, the CDR3 reads TGTGCCAGCAGTCTGGACAGGGGGAACAATCAGCCCCAGCATTTT.

This clonotype was observed at least ten times. V gene TRBV5-1 combines with J gene TRBJ1-1; weak D call: TRBD1 (5 bases). Between the trimmed V and J ends, which lost 5 bases and 0 bases, there was a span of 14 bases. CDR1 and CDR2 from the germline V gene are SGHRS and YFSETQ. The CDR3 runs to 15 residues. CDR3 DNA sequence: TGCGCCAGCAGAGGGACGGGGGATCTGAACACTGAAGCTTTCTTT. This codes for CASRGTGDLNTEAFF.

This clonotype has ten or more counts. V usage is TRBV29-1 and J usage is TRBJ2-7; tentatively, D is TRBD2 (5 bases). The germline V gene encodes CDR1 SQVTM and CDR2 ANQGSEA. The CDR3 consists of 14 residues. Trimming removed 7 bases at V and 2 bases at J, with 18 bases between. The CDR3 DNA reads TGCAGCGGGACGAGAGGCAGCGGCACCTACGAGCAGTACTTC. Its protein is CSGTRGSGTYEQYF.

This clonotype was observed many times. CDR3 loop: CSAHSTDTQYF. The CDR3 DNA reads TGCAGTGCTCATTCCACAGATACGCAGTATTTT. The chain combines TRBV20-1 with TRBJ2-3, with D uncertain. Germline assignment: CDR1 DFQATT and CDR2 SNEGSKA (reference sequence). Trimming pared 5 bases from V and 2 bases from J, leaving 5 bases between. This CDR3 is 11 amino acids long.

This clonotype appeared a few times. The chain is built from TRBV6-1 and TRBJ2-1; 8 positions agree with TRBD1. The CDR3 length is 15 residues. Germline CDR1 is MNHNS and CDR2 is SASEGT. Trimming cost V 8 bases and J 2 bases; bases outside gene matches: 8. DNA for the CDR3: TGTGCCAGCGGCCAGGGACAGGAGACCTACAATGAGCAGTTCTTC. It encodes CASGQGQETYNEQFF.

This clonotype appeared many times. The V and J genes are TRBV20-1 and TRBJ2-5, with TRBD2 as a possible D gene (5 bases). Germline V gene sequence: CDR1 DFQATT, CDR2 SNEGSKA (reference sequence). Trimming shortened V by 5 bases and J by 9 bases, and 19 bases separated the two germline ends. This CDR3 is built from 13 residues. The CDR3 region is CSASETALEAQYF. DNA of the CDR3: TGCAGTGCTTCTGAGACGGCACTGGAGGCCCAGTACTTC.

This clonotype was observed a handful of times. The chain combines TRBV30 with TRBJ2-2; D not resolved. CDR1 is GTSNPN, CDR2 SVGIG, per germline (reference sequence). The V gene lost 3 bases and the J gene lost 1 base, with 6 bases spanning the gap. The CDR3 is made up of 13 amino acids. The CDR3 DNA sequence: TGTGCCTGGAGCCTACAGAACACCGGGGAGCTGTTTTTT. Translating gives CAWSLQNTGELFF.

This clonotype was recorded many times. The chain combines TRBV12-3 or TRBV12-4 with TRBJ1-3; a possible D gene is TRBD1 (5 bases). The V gene lost 2 bases and the J gene lost 0 bases, with 11 bases spanning the gap. This CDR3 spans 16 amino acids. The CDR3 is CASSLRSRASGNTIYF. The CDR3 DNA is TGTGCCAGCAGTTTAAGATCCAGGGCCTCTGGAAACACCATATATTTT.

Comments on this clonotype: Sequence at one end of the junction differs from germline and may be a read error. The chain is built from TRBV7-1 and TRBJ2-7, with D possibly TRBD1 on 6 matching bases. TRBV7-1 is an ORF, with its function uncertain. This CDR3 region has 14 residues. The CDR3 loop is CAISPGTSFYEQYF. CDR3 DNA sequence: TGTGCCATCAGCCCCGGGACAAGCTTTTACGAGCAGTACTTC.